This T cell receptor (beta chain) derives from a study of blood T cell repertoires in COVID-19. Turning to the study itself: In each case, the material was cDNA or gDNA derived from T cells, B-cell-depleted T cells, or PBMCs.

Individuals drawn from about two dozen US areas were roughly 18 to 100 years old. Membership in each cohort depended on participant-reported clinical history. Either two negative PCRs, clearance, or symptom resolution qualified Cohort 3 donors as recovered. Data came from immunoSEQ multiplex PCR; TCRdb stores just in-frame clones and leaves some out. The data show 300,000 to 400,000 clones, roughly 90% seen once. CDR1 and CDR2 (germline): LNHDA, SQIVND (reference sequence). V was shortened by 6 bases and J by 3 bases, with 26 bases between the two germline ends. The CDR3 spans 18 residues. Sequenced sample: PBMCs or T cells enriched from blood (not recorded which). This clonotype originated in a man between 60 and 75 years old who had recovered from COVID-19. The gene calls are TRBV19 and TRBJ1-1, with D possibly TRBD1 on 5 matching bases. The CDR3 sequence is CASSLGALKGKIDTEAFF. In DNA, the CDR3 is TGTGCCAGTAGCCTAGGGGCCCTTAAGGGCAAAATTGACACTGAAGCTTTCTTT. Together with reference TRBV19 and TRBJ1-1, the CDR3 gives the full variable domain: DGGITQSPKYLFRKEGQNVTLSCEQNLNHDAMYWYRQDPGQGLRLIYYSQIVNDFQKGDIAEGYSVSREKKESFPLTVTSAQKNPTAFYLCASSLGALKGKIDTEAFFGQGTRLTVV.